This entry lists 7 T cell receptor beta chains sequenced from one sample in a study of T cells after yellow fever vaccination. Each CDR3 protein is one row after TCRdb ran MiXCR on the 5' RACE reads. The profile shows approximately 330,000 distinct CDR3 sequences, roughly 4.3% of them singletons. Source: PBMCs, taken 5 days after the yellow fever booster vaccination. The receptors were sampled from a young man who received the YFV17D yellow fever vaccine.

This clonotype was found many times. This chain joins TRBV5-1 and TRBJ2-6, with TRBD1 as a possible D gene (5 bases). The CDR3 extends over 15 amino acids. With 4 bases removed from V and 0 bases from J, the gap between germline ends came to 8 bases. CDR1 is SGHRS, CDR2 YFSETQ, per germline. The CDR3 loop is CASSGRVSGANVLTF. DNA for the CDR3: TGCGCCAGCAGCGGCAGGGTCTCTGGGGCCAACGTCCTGACTTTC.

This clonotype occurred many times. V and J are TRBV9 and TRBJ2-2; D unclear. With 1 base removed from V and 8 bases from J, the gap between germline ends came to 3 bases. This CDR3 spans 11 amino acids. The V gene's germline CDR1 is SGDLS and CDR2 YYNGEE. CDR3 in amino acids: CASSVSGELFF. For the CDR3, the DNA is TGTGCCAGCAGCGTATCAGGGGAGCTGTTTTTT.

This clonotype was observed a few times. CDR3 sequence (DNA): TGTGCCAGCAGCTCCCGGAACTGGTTAGATACGCAGTATTTT. Encoded protein: CASSSRNWLDTQYF. The chain combines TRBV7-3 with TRBJ2-3; no clear D gene. Germline lookup yields CDR1 SGHTA and CDR2 FQGTGA. Trimming removed 4 bases from V and 5 bases from J, with 13 bases in between. The CDR3 is 14 amino acids.

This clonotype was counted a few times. CDR3 sequence: CASSHGPGADTQYF. CDR3 sequence (DNA): TGCGCCAGCAGCCACGGGCCGGGGGCAGATACGCAGTATTTT. The gene calls are TRBV4-1 and TRBJ2-3; D is perhaps TRBD2 (6 bases). Germline V CDR1 and CDR2: MGHRA, YSYEKL. The CDR3 covers 14 residues. The V end lost 3 bases, the J end lost 4 bases, and 11 bases lay between the germline ends.

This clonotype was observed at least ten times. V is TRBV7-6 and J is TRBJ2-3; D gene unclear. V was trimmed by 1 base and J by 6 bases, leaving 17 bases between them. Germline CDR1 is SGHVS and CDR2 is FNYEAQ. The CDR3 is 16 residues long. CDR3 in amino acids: CASSLVVESQGDTQYF. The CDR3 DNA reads TGTGCCAGCAGCTTAGTGGTCGAGTCGCAAGGCGATACGCAGTATTTT.

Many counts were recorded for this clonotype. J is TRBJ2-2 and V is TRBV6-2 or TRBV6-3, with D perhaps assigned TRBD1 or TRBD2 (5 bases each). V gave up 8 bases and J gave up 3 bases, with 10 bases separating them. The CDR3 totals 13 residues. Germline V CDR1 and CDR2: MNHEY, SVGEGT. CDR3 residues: CASRGRDTGELFF. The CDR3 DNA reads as TGTGCCAGCCGGGGCCGGGACACCGGGGAGCTGTTTTTT.

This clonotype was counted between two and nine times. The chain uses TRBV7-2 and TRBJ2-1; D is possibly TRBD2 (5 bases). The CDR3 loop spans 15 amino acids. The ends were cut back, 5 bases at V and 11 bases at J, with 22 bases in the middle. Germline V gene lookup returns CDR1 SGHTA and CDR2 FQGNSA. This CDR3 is CASSPRGAPYIQQFF. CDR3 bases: TGTGCCAGCAGCCCTCGGGGAGCCCCCTACATACAGCAGTTCTTC.